The TCR beta chain described here comes from a study of T cell responses to AZD1222 COVID-19 vaccine. Overall study context: Recipients boosted at about 4 weeks or about 12 weeks are pooled.

Findings and limits, study-wide: The donors showed a predominance of white British ancestry and of females, with possible underestimation of clonal diversity. Seropositive at baseline were only 5 to 7 AZD1222 recipients. Spike-wide vaccine-associated CD4 TCRs dominated at 160-218 and 743-854.

Repertoires were generated with immunoSEQ multiplex PCR, while TCRdb's copy carries only in-frame clones and drops some. Among 110,000 to 150,000 clones listed, 85% to 95% were seen once. Germline V gives CDR1 SGHVS, CDR2 FQNEAQ. V shed 6 bases and J shed 4 bases, with 16 bases lying between them. This CDR3 comprises 16 residues. Concerning this clone itself: What it binds is unknown.

The clonotype comes from an adult in good health. The chain employs TRBV7-8 and TRBJ1-6, with a tentative D call TRBD1 (6 bases). The sequencing here drew on peripheral blood, taken on day 0 of AZD1222 vaccination. For the CDR3, the DNA is TGTGCCAGCAGTTACAGGGAATGGGGTTATAATTCACCCCTCCACTTT. Protein sequence: CASSYREWGYNSPLHF. The full variable domain, completed using reference TRBV7-8 and TRBJ1-6, is GAGVSQSPRYKVAKRGQDVALRCDPISGHVSLFWYQQALGQGPEFLTYFQNEAQLDKSGLPSDRFFAERPEGSVSTLKIQRTQQEDSAVYLCASSYREWGYNSPLHFGNGTRLTVT.